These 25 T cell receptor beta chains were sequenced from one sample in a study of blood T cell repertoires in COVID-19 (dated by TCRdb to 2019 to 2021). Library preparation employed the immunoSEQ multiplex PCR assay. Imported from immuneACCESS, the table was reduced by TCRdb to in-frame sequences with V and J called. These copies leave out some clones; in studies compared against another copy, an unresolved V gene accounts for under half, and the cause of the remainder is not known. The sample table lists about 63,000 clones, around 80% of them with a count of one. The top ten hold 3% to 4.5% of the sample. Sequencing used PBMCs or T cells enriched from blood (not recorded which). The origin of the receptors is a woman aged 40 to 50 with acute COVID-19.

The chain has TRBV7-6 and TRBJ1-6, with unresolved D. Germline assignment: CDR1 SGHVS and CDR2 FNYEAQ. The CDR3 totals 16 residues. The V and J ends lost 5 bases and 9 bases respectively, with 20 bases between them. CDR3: CASSPLVAGTGSPLHF. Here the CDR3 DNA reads TGTGCCAGCAGCCCGCTAGTAGCGGGCACTGGTTCACCCCTCCACTTT.

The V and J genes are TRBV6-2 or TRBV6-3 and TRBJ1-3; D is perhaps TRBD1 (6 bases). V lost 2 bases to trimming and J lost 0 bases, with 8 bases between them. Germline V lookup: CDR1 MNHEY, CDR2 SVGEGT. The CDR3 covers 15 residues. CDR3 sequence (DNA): TGTGCCAGCAGTTACGGGACAACCTCTGGAAACACCATATATTTT. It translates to CASSYGTTSGNTIYF.

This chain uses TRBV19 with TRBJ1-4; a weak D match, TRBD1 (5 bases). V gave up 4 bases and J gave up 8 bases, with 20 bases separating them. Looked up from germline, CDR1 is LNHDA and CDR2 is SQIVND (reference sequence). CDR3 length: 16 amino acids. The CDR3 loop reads CASSSGTGSEKEKLFF. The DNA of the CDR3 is TGTGCCAGTAGTAGCGGGACGGGCAGCGAGAAGGAAAAACTGTTTTTT.

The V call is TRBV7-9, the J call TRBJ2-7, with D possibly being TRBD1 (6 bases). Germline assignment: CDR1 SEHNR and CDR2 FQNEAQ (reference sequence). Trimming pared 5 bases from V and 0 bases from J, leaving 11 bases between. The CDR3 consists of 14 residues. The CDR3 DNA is TGTGCCAGCAGCCACCCGGACAGCTCCTACGAGCAGTACGTC. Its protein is CASSHPDSSYEQYV.

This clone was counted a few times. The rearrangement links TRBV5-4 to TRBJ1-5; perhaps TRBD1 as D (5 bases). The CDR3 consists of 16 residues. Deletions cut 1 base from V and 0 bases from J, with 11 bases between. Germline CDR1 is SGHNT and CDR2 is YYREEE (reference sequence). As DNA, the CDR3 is TGTGCCAGCAGCTTGTGGTCAGGGAATAGCAATCAGCCCCAGCATTTT. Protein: CASSLWSGNSNQPQHF.

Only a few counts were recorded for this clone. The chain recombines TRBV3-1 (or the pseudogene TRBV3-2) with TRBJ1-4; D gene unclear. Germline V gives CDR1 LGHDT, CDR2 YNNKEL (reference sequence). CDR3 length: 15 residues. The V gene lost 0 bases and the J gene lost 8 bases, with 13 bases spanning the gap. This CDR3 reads CASSQDGSRREKLFF. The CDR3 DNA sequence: TGTGCCAGCAGCCAAGATGGTTCTCGGAGAGAAAAACTGTTTTTT.

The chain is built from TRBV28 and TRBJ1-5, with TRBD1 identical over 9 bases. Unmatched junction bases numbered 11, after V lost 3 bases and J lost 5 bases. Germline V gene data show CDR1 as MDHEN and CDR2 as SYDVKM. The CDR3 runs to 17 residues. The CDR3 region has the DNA TGTGCCAGCAGTTTTTGGGGCTGGGACAGGGCTTATCAGCCCCAGCATTTT. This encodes CASSFWGWDRAYQPQHF. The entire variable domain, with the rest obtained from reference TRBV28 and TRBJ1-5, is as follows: DVKVTQSSRYLVKRTGEKVFLECVQDMDHENMFWYRQDPGLGLRLIYFSYDVKMKEKGDIPEGYSVSREKKERFSLILESASTNQTSMYLCASSFWGWDRAYQPQHFGDGTRLSIL.

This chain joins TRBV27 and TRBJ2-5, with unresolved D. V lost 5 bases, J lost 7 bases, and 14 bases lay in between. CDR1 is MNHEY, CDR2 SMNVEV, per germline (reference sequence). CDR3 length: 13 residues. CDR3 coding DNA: TGTGCCAGCAGTCATAGTAGAGCCGGGACCCAGTACTTC. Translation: CASSHSRAGTQYF.

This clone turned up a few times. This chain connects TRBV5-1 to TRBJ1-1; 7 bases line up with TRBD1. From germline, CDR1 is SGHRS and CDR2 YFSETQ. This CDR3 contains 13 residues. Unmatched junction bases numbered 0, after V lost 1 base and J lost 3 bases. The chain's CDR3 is CASSLQGDTEAFF. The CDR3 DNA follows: TGCGCCAGCAGCTTGCAGGGGGACACTGAAGCTTTCTTT.

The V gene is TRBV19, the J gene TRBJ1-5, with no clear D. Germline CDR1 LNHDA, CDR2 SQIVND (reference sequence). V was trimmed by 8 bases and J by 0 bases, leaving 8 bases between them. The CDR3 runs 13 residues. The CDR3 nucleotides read TGTGCCAGTGGCACAGTTAGCAATCAGCCCCAGCATTTT. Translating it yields CASGTVSNQPQHF.

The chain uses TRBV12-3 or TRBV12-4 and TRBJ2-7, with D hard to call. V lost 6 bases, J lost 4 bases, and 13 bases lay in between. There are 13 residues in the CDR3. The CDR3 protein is CASSRPLGYEQYF. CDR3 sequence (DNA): TGTGCCAGCAGCCGGCCCCTCGGGTACGAGCAGTACTTC.

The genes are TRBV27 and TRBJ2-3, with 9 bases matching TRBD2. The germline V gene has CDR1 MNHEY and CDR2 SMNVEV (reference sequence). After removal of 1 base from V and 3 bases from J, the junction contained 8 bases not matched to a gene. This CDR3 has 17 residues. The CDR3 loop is CASSLWGGGAITDTQYF. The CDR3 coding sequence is TGTGCCAGCAGTTTATGGGGCGGGGGGGCCATTACAGATACGCAGTATTTT.

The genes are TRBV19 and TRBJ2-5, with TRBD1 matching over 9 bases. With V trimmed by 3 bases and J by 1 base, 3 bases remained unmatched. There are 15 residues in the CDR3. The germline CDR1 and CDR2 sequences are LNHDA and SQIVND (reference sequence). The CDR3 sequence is CASSIGTGLQETQYF. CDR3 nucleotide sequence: TGTGCCAGTAGTATTGGGACAGGGCTCCAAGAGACCCAGTACTTC.

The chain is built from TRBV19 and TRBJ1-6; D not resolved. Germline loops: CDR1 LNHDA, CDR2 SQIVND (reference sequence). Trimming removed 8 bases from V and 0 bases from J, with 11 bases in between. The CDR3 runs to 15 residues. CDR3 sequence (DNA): TGTGCCAGTCGTCCAGCGAGCTCCTATAATTCACCCCTCCACTTT. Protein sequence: CASRPASSYNSPLHF.

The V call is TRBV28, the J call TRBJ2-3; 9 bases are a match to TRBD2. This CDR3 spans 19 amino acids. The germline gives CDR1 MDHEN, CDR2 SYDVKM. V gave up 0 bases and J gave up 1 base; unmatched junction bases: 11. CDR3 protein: CASSLWSTSGGSGTDTQYF. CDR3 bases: TGTGCCAGCAGTTTATGGTCGACTAGCGGAGGGTCTGGCACAGATACGCAGTATTTT.

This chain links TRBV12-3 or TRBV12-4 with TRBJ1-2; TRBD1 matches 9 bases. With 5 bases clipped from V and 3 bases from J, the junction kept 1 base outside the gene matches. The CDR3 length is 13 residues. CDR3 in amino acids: CASSRDRDYGYTF. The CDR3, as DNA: TGTGCCAGCAGTCGGGACAGGGACTATGGCTACACCTTC.

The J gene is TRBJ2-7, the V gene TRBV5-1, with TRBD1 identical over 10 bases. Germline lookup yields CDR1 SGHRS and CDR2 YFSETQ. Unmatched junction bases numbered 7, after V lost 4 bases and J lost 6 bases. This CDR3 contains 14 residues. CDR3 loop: CASSPIDRGPEQYF. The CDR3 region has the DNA TGCGCCAGCAGCCCGATCGACAGGGGGCCCGAGCAGTACTTC.

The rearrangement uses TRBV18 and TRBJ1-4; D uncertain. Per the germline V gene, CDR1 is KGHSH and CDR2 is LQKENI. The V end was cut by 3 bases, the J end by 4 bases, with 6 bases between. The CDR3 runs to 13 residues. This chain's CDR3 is CASSPLGNEKLFF. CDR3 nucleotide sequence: TGTGCCAGCTCACCTCTCGGTAATGAAAAACTGTTTTTT.

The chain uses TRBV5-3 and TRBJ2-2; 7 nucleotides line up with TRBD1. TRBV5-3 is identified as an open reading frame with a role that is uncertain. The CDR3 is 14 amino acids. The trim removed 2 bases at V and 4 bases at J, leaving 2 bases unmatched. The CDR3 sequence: CARSLRQGTGELFF. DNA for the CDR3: TGTGCCAGAAGCTTACGACAGGGCACCGGGGAGCTGTTTTTT.

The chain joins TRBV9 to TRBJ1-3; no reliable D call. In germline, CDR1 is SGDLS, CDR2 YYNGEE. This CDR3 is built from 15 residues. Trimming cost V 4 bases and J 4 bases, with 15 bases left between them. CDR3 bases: TGTGCCAGCAGCCCCTCCGGGAATCTGGGAAACACCATATATTTT. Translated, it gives CASSPSGNLGNTIYF.

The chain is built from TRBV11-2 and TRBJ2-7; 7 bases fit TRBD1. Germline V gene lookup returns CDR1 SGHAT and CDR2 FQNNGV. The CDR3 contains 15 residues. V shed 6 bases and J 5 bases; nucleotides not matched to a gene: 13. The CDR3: CASRKGATGWDEQYV. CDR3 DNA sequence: TGTGCCAGCAGGAAGGGTGCGACAGGGTGGGACGAGCAGTACGTC.

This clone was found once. The CDR3 spells CASSGDRYYGYTF. Written as DNA, the CDR3 is TGTGCCAGCAGTGGAGACAGATACTATGGCTACACCTTC. The gene calls are TRBV9 and TRBJ1-2; D perhaps matches TRBD1 (5 bases). Germline V gives CDR1 SGDLS, CDR2 YYNGEE. The CDR3 runs to 13 residues. Trimming pared 5 bases from V and 3 bases from J, leaving 11 bases between. The whole variable domain, remainder taken from reference TRBV9 and TRBJ1-2, is DSGVTQTPKHLITATGQRVTLRCSPRSGDLSVYWYQQSLDQGLQFLIQYYNGEERAKGNILERFSAQQFPDLHSELNLSSLELGDSALYFCASSGDRYYGYTFGSGTRLTVV.

The CDR3 is CASSFRPLPEAFF. The CDR3 coding sequence is TGTGCCAGCAGCTTTAGACCGCTCCCGGAGGCTTTCTTT. The chain couples TRBV7-2 to TRBJ1-1; no definite D call. This CDR3 has 13 amino acids. The germline CDR1 and CDR2 sequences are SGHTA and FQGNSA. V was cut by 3 bases and J by 11 bases, with 16 bases left in between.

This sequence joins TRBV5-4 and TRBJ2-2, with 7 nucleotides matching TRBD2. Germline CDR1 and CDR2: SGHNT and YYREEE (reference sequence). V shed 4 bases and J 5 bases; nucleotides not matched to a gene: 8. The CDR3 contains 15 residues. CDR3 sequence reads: CASSDGLVGTGELFF. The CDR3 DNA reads TGTGCCAGCAGCGACGGACTAGTTGGGACCGGGGAGCTGTTTTTT.

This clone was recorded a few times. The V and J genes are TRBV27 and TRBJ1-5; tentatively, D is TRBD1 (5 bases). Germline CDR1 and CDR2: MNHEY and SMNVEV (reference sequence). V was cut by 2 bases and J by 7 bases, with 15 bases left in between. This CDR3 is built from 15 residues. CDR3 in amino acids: CASSLDGREGQPQHF. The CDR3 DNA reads TGTGCCAGCAGTTTAGACGGCAGGGAAGGGCAGCCCCAGCATTTT.